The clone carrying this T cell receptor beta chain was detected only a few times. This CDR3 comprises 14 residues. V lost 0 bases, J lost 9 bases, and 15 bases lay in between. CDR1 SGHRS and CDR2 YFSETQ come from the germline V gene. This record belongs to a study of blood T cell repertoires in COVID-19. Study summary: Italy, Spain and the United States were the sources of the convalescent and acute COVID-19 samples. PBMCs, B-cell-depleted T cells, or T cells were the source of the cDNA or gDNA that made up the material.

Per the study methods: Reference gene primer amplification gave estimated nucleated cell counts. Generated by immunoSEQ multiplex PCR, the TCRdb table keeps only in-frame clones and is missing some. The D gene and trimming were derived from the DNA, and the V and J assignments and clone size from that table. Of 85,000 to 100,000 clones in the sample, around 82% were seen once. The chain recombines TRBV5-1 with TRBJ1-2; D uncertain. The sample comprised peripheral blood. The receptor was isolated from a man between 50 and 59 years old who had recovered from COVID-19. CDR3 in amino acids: CASSLGSGRERYTF. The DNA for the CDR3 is TGCGCCAGCAGCTTGGGGTCGGGGAGGGAACGCTACACCTTC.